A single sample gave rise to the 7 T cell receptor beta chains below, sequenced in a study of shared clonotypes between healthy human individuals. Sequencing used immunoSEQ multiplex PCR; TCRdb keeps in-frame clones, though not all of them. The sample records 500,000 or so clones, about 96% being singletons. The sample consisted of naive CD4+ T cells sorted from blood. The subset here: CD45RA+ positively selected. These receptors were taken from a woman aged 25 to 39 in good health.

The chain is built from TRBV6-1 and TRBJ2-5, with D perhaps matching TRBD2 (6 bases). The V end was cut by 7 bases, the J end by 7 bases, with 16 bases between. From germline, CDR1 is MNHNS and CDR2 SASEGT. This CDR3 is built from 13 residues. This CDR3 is CASTPTSWATQYF. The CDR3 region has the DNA TGTGCCAGCACCCCTACTAGCTGGGCGACCCAGTACTTC.

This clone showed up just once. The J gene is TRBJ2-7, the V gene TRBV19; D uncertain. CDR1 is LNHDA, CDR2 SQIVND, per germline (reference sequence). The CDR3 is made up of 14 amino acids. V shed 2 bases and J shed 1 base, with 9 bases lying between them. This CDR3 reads CASSILVSSYEQYF. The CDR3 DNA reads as TGTGCCAGTAGTATACTAGTATCGTCCTACGAGCAGTACTTC. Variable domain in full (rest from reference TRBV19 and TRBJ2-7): DGGITQSPKYLFRKEGQNVTLSCEQNLNHDAMYWYRQDPGQGLRLIYYSQIVNDFQKGDIAEGYSVSREKKESFPLTVTSAQKNPTAFYLCASSILVSSYEQYFGPGTRLTVT.

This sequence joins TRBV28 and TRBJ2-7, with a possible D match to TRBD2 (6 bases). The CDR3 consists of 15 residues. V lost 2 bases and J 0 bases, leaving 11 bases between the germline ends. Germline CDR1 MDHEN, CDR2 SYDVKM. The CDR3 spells CASSLLYGSSYEQYF. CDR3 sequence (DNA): TGTGCCAGCAGTTTACTTTACGGGAGCTCCTACGAGCAGTACTTC.

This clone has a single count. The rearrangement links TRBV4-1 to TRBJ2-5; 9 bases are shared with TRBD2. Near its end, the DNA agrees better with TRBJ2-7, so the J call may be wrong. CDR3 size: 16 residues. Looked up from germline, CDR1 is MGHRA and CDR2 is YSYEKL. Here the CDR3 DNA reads TGCGCCAGCAGCCAAGATCGGGGTAGCGGGAGATACGAGCAGTACTTC. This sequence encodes CASSQDRGSGRYEQYF.

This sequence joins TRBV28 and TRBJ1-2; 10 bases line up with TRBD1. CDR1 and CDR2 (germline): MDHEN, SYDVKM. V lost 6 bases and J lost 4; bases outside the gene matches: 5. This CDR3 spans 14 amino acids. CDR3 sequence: CASRGRDRGYGYTF. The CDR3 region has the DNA TGTGCCAGCAGGGGGAGGGACAGGGGCTATGGCTACACCTTC.

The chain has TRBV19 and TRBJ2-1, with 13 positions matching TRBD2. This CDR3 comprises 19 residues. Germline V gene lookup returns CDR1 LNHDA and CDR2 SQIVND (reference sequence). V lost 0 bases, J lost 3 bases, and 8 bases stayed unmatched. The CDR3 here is CASSIDHGLAGANYNEQFF. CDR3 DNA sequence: TGTGCCAGTAGTATAGATCACGGACTAGCGGGAGCAAACTACAATGAGCAGTTCTTC.

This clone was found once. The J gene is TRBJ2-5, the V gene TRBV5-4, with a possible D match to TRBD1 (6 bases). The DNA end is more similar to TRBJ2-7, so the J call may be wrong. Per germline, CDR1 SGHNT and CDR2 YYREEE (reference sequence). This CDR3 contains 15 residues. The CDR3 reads CASSLKQGPTYEQYF. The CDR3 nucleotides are TGTGCCAGCAGCTTGAAGCAGGGGCCCACCTACGAGCAGTACTTC.